This T cell receptor (beta chain) was identified in a study of shared clonotypes between healthy human individuals. The V gene lost 6 bases and the J gene lost 0 bases, with 15 bases spanning the gap. The CDR3 loop spans 16 amino acids. Germline-derived CDR1 and CDR2 are MGHRA and YSYEKL. The protocol was immunoSEQ multiplex PCR, while the TCRdb copy is restricted to in-frame clones and leaves out a portion. This sample carries 2.3 million or so clones, 93% of them seen once, and the ten largest clones take 0.35% to 0.5%. Naive CD45RA+ and memory CD45RA-negative subsets were split from CD4+ cells. The chain employs TRBV4-1 and TRBJ2-1; perhaps TRBD2 as D (6 bases). The sequence was obtained from a man aged 18 to 35 in good health. Some clones in this sample may be carry-over from other donors' samples. Sequencing was performed on naive CD4+ T cells from PBMCs. Subset of the sample: CD45RA+ positively selected. The CDR3 is CASRPIAVSSYNEQFF. For the CDR3, the DNA is TGCGCCAGCAGACCGATAGCGGTTAGCTCCTACAATGAGCAGTTCTTC.